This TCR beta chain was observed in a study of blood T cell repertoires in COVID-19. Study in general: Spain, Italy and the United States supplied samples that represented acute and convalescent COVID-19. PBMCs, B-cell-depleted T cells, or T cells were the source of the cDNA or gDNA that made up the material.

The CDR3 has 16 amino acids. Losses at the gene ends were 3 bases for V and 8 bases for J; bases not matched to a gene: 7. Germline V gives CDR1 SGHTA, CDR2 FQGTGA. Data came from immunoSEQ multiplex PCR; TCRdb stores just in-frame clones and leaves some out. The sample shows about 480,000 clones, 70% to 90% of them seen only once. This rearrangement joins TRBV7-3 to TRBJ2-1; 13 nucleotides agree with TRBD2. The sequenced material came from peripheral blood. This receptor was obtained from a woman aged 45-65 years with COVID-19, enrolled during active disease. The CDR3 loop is CASSLPLAGGPDEQFF. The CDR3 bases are TGTGCCAGCAGCTTGCCACTAGCGGGGGGGCCCGATGAGCAGTTCTTC. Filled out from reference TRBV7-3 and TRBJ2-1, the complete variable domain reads GAGVSQTPSNKVTEKGKYVELRCDPISGHTALYWYRQSLGQGPEFLIYFQGTGAADDSGLPNDRFFAVRPEGSVSTLKIQRTERGDSAVYLCASSLPLAGGPDEQFFGPGTRLTVL.